Below, 11 T cell receptor beta chains from the same sample are listed, as sequenced in a study of blood T cell repertoires in COVID-19. Sequencing used immunoSEQ multiplex PCR; TCRdb keeps in-frame clones, though not all of them. The table shows roughly 50,000 clones, with roughly 87% occurring only once. The sample taken for sequencing was peripheral blood. These receptors were collected from a woman aged 60 to 75 with acute or convalescent COVID-19.

The CDR3 coding sequence is TGTGCCAGCAGTCCCTGGGGGGGGGAGAAGAAGTACTTC. Amino acid sequence: CASSPWGGEKKYF. The chain is built from TRBV6-5 and TRBJ2-7, with 7 bases aligning to TRBD2. Trimming at V came to 5 bases and at J to 11 bases, leaving 12 bases not matched to a gene. This CDR3 region has 13 residues. Germline V CDR1 and CDR2: MNHEY, SVGAGI.

This clone was counted once. At the DNA level, this CDR3 is encoded by other sequences in the same sample as well. This chain joins TRBV24-1 and TRBJ2-5, with 11 positions matching TRBD2. V lost 4 bases to trimming and J lost 2 bases; unmatched junction nucleotides: 5. Looked up from germline, CDR1 is KGHDR and CDR2 is SFDVKD. CDR3 size: 16 residues. The CDR3 loop is CATSDPIAGGQETQYF. The CDR3 nucleotides read TGTGCCACCAGTGACCCTATAGCGGGAGGGCAAGAGACCCAGTACTTC.

This rearrangement joins TRBV7-3 to TRBJ2-1; weak D call: TRBD1 (6 bases). Germline CDR1 SGHTA, CDR2 FQGTGA. Trimming left V 1 base short and J 7 bases short, with 8 bases between. There are 13 residues in the CDR3. CDR3 protein: CASSLNRENEQFF. CDR3 bases: TGTGCCAGCAGCTTAAACAGGGAAAATGAGCAGTTCTTC.

The rearrangement links TRBV9 to TRBJ1-4, with unresolved D. V dropped 0 bases and J dropped 0 bases, with 6 bases sitting between them. CDR1 SGDLS and CDR2 YYNGEE come from the germline V gene. This CDR3 spans 15 amino acids. The CDR3 DNA follows: TGTGCCAGCAGCGTAGGCGCAACAACTAATGAAAAACTGTTTTTT. The encoded protein is CASSVGATTNEKLFF.

The chain carries TRBV9 and TRBJ1-3; 9 bases match TRBD1. The germline V gene encodes CDR1 SGDLS and CDR2 YYNGEE. V was clipped by 3 bases and J by 0 bases; unmatched bases: 4. The CDR3 length is 16 residues. The CDR3 coding sequence is TGTGCCAGCAGCGGACAGGGGGGGTACTCTGGAAACACCATATATTTT. It encodes CASSGQGGYSGNTIYF.

The V and J genes are TRBV5-6 and TRBJ1-1, with 8 bases that match TRBD1. The CDR3 has 14 residues. The V gene's germline CDR1 is SGHDT and CDR2 YYEEEE. The V gene end was trimmed by 3 bases and the J gene end by 5 bases; junction bases not matched to a gene: 6. The CDR3 nucleotides read TGTGCCAGCAGCTACACAGGGGGGGCTACTGAAGCTTTCTTT. This encodes CASSYTGGATEAFF. Based on the CDR3 plus reference TRBV5-6 and TRBJ1-1, the full variable domain is DAGVTQSPTHLIKTRGQQVTLRCSPKSGHDTVSWYQQALGQGPQFIFQYYEEEERQRGNFPDRFSGHQFPNYSSELNVNALLLGDSALYLCASSYTGGATEAFFGQGTRLTVV.

The chain employs TRBV7-6 and TRBJ2-1, with 8 bases identical to TRBD1. The trim removed 2 bases at V and 2 bases at J, leaving 2 bases unmatched. This CDR3 is built from 15 residues. Germline CDR1 is SGHVS and CDR2 is FNYEAQ. The CDR3 nucleotides read TGTGCCAGCAGCTTAAGGGGACAGGCCTACAATGAGCAGTTCTTC. As protein: CASSLRGQAYNEQFF.

This clone is a singleton in its sample. The V and J genes are TRBV18 and TRBJ1-1, with 9 bases that match TRBD1. This CDR3 comprises 15 residues. Trimming at V came to 5 bases and at J to 7 bases, leaving 11 bases not matched to a gene. CDR1 KGHSH and CDR2 LQKENI come from the germline V gene. The CDR3 loop is CASSDNRGLTDEAFF. CDR3 nucleotide sequence: TGTGCCAGCTCAGACAACAGGGGGCTGACGGATGAAGCTTTCTTT.

The J gene is TRBJ1-5, the V gene TRBV19; 7 positions agree with TRBD1. V was pared by 3 bases and J by 1 base, with 3 bases of the junction left unmatched. Germline V CDR1 and CDR2: LNHDA, SQIVND (reference sequence). This CDR3 comprises 15 residues. The CDR3 DNA reads as TGTGCCAGTAGTATGATGGGACAGAGCAATCAGCCCCAGCATTTT. Encoded protein: CASSMMGQSNQPQHF.

The chain carries TRBV28 and TRBJ1-1; unclear D gene. Trimming removed 7 bases at V and 0 bases at J, with 15 bases between. CDR1 is MDHEN, CDR2 SYDVKM, per germline. The CDR3 runs 15 residues. DNA for the CDR3: TGTGCCAGCACCTCACCAGAAAGATTGAACACTGAAGCTTTCTTT. Encoded protein: CASTSPERLNTEAFF.

The chain uses TRBV24-1 and TRBJ1-1, with D possibly matching TRBD1 (6 bases). V dropped 5 bases and J dropped 7 bases, with 13 bases sitting between them. CDR1 is KGHDR, CDR2 SFDVKD, per germline. This CDR3 comprises 13 residues. As DNA, the CDR3 is TGTGCCACCAGTGCAGGGGTAAGGCTTGAAGCTTTCTTT. Its protein product is CATSAGVRLEAFF.